This TCR beta chain appears in the sequencing data of a study of early T cells in non-severe SARS-CoV-2 infection. TCRdb analysed the 5' RACE reads with MiXCR anew, one entry per CDR3 protein. The sample lists fewer than 75,000 distinct CDR3 sequences, 20% occurring once. This clonotype turned up a few times. The sequence was collected from an adult who was a healthcare worker with PCR-confirmed SARS-CoV-2 infection or an uninfected control (not recorded which). The sample consisted of whole blood, taken at baseline.

For the CDR3, the DNA is TGTGCCAGCAGCTCCTGGACTAGCAGCCAAGAGACCCAGTACTTC. This gives the protein CASSSWTSSQETQYF. The chain carries TRBV7-9 and TRBJ2-5; 8 nucleotides align to TRBD2. Germline trimming cut 4 bases from V and 1 base from J; bases unmatched to any gene: 5. Germline CDR1 reads SEHNR; CDR2 reads FQNEAQ (reference sequence). The CDR3 loop spans 15 amino acids. Filled out from reference TRBV7-9 and TRBJ2-5, the complete variable domain reads DTGVSQNPRHKITKRGQNVTFRCDPISEHNRLYWYRQTLGQGPEFLTYFQNEAQLEKSRLLSDRFSAERPKGSFSTLEIQRTEQGDSAMYLCASSSWTSSQETQYFGPGTRLLVL.